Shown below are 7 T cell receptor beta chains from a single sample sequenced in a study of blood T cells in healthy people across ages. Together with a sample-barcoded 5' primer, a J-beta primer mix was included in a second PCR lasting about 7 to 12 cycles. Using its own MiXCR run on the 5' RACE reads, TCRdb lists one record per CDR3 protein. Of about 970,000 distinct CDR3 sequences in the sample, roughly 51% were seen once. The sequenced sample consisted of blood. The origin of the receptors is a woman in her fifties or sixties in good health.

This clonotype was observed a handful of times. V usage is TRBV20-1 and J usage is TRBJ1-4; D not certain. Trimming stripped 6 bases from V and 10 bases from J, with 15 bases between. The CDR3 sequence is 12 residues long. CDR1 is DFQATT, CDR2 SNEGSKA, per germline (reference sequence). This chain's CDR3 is CSASSTRTKLFF. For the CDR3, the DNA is TGCAGTGCCTCCTCGACCCGCACAAAACTGTTTTTT.

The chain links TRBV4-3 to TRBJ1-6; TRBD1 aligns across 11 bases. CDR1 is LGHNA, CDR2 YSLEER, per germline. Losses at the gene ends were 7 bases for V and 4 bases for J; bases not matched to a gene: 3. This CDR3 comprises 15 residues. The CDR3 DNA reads TGCGCCAGCACGCGGGACAGGGGGTATAATTCACCCCTCCACTTT. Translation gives CASTRDRGYNSPLHF.

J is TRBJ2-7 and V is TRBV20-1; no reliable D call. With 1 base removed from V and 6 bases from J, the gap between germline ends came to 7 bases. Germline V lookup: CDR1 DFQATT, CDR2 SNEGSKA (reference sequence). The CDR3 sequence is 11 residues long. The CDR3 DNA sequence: TGCAGTGCTAGAGGCAGTAGCGAGCAGTACTTC. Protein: CSARGSSEQYF.

CDR3 region: CASSPGQATAGANVLTF. The DNA of the CDR3 is TGTGCCAGCTCACCGGGACAGGCGACAGCTGGGGCCAACGTCCTGACTTTC. The chain links TRBV18 to TRBJ2-6, with TRBD1 matching 8 bases. V trimming: 3 bases; J trimming: 2 bases; junction bases outside the gene matches: 6. CDR1 is KGHSH and CDR2 is LQKENI in the germline V gene. The CDR3 runs 17 residues.

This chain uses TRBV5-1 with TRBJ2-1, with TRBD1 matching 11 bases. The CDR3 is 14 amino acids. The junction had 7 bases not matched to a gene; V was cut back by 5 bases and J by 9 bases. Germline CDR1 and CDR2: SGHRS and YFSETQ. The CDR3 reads CASSPGQGVGEQFF. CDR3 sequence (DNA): TGCGCCAGCAGTCCGGGACAGGGGGTCGGTGAGCAGTTCTTC.

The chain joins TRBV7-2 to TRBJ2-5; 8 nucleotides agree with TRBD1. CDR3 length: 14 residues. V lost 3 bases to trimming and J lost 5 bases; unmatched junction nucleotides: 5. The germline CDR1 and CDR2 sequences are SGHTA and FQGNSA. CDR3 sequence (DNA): TGTGCCAGCAGCTTCCAGGGGGCGTGGGAGACCCAGTACTTC. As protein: CASSFQGAWETQYF.

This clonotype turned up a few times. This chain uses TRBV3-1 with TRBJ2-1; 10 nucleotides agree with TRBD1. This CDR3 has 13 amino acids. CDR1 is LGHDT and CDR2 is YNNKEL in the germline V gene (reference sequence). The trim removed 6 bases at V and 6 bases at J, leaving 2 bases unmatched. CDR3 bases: TGTGCCAGCAGGGGACAGGGGATCAATGAGCAGTTCTTC. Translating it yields CASRGQGINEQFF.